The 10 T cell receptor beta chains listed next were all sequenced from one sample in a study of blood T cell repertoires in COVID-19. Sequenced by immunoSEQ multiplex PCR; TCRdb stores in-frame clones only, minus some. The profile shows under 75,000 clones, more than 70% of them singletons. The sequenced sample consisted of peripheral blood. These receptors all come from an older woman with acute or convalescent COVID-19.

The rearrangement links TRBV12-3 or TRBV12-4 to TRBJ2-5, with D hard to call. Trimming left V 9 bases short and J 3 bases short, with 8 bases between. This CDR3 has 11 amino acids. The CDR3 DNA is TGTGCCAGTTCTCTTAAAGAGACCCAGTACTTC. Translated: CASSLKETQYF.

The rearrangement links TRBV5-1 to TRBJ1-6; tentatively, D is TRBD1 (5 bases). The CDR3 contains 18 residues. V was cut by 6 bases and J by 0 bases, with 19 bases left in between. Germline CDR1 reads SGHRS; CDR2 reads YFSETQ. CDR3 bases: TGCGCCAGCACCATAACCTCACAGGTTAGCTCCTATAATTCACCCCTCCACTTT. This sequence encodes CASTITSQVSSYNSPLHF.

The V and J genes are TRBV27 and TRBJ1-6; 9 nucleotides align to TRBD1. Germline assignment: CDR1 MNHEY and CDR2 SMNVEV (reference sequence). The V segment lost 4 bases and the J segment 8 bases; nucleotides outside the gene matches: 6. This CDR3 comprises 15 residues. CDR3 DNA sequence: TGTGCCAGCAGTTACGGGACAGGGTGGGATTCACCCCTCCACTTT. Translation gives CASSYGTGWDSPLHF.

The chain carries TRBV5-1 and TRBJ1-1; 10 positions agree with TRBD1. V gave up 4 bases and J gave up 8 bases; unmatched junction bases: 5. Germline V gene lookup returns CDR1 SGHRS and CDR2 YFSETQ. This CDR3 is built from 13 residues. CDR3 sequence (DNA): TGCGCCAGCAGCCAGACAGGGGGCGGGGAAGCTTTCTTT. This codes for CASSQTGGGEAFF.

The chain employs TRBV24-1 and TRBJ2-7; D may be TRBD1 (6 bases). With 0 bases removed from V and 3 bases from J, the gap between germline ends came to 11 bases. Germline CDR1 reads KGHDR; CDR2 reads SFDVKD. The CDR3 is 15 residues long. Here the CDR3 reads CATSDLDGTLYEQYF. CDR3 bases: TGTGCCACCAGTGATTTGGACGGGACACTCTACGAGCAGTACTTC.

This clone was recorded once. J is TRBJ1-2 and V is TRBV6-6; 9 nucleotides line up with TRBD1. Trimming removed 10 bases from V and 4 bases from J; junction bases left unmatched: 4. The germline CDR1 and CDR2 sequences are MNHNY and SVGAGI (reference sequence). The CDR3 length is 12 residues. In nucleotides, the CDR3 is TGTGCCACCGACAGGGGGGGCTATGGCTACACCTTC. It encodes CATDRGGYGYTF.

The V call is TRBV6-5, the J call TRBJ1-1; D may be TRBD1 (6 bases). Trimming left V 6 bases short and J 5 bases short, with 13 bases between. The CDR3 length is 13 residues. From germline, CDR1 is MNHEY and CDR2 SVGAGI. CDR3 sequence: CASRQGVGTEAFF. In DNA form, the CDR3 reads TGTGCCAGCAGACAGGGAGTGGGTACTGAAGCTTTCTTT.

The chain links TRBV7-2 to TRBJ2-1, with D maybe TRBD1 (6 bases). Trimming pared 5 bases from V and 5 bases from J, leaving 13 bases between. The CDR3 totals 14 residues. Germline CDR1 and CDR2: SGHTA and FQGNSA. For the CDR3, the DNA is TGTGCCAGCAGCCCTGACAGGTTAAACAATGAGCAGTTCTTC. Residues: CASSPDRLNNEQFF.

The V and J genes are TRBV4-3 and TRBJ2-7; D gene uncertain. The CDR3 spans 15 residues. In germline, CDR1 is LGHNA, CDR2 YSLEER. V gave up 1 base and J gave up 0 bases, with 10 bases separating them. The CDR3 region is CASSQAWSSSYEQYF. CDR3 coding DNA: TGCGCCAGCAGCCAAGCTTGGAGCAGCTCCTACGAGCAGTACTTC.

The gene calls are TRBV5-1 and TRBJ1-1; D may be TRBD1 (6 bases). V gave up 7 bases and J gave up 5 bases, with 9 bases separating them. Germline V CDR1 and CDR2: SGHRS, YFSETQ. The CDR3 consists of 11 residues. CDR3 sequence (DNA): TGCGCCAGCCGGACAGAGACTGAAGCTTTCTTT. This codes for CASRTETEAFF.